This TCR beta chain was captured by sequencing in a study of cytomegalovirus exposure and HLA in healthy donors. The PCR had 60 Vbeta and 13 Jbeta primers. As originally analysed: A later analysis counted 65 million to 90 million unique TCR beta chains, 10 million to 12 million shared. Assay: immunoSEQ multiplex PCR; the TCRdb copy retains only in-frame clones and omits some. V and J calls plus clone size are reproduced from that table; the DNA served to infer D and trimming. Seen here are about 160,000 clones, around 80% observed once, and the top ten hold roughly 1.6%. For this clone: The target antigen is unknown.

Whole-study results and caveats: Previously analyzed data showed that most TCR beta V segments were productive at a frequency of about 87% or about 30%.

The CDR3 is 14 amino acids. CDR1 is KGHSY, CDR2 FQNENV, per germline. The trim removed 4 bases at V and 4 bases at J, leaving 4 bases unmatched. This chain joins TRBV16 and TRBJ1-5; 7 bases are a match to TRBD1. The sample taken for sequencing was PBMCs. This receptor was taken from a man aged 40-49 years in good health and CMV-seronegative. The CDR3 sequence: CASSRTGLNQPQHF. DNA of the CDR3: TGTGCCAGCAGCCGGACAGGTCTAAATCAGCCCCAGCATTTT.